This T cell receptor beta chain was captured in a study of cytomegalovirus exposure and HLA in healthy donors. Germline lookup yields CDR1 LNHNV and CDR2 YYDKDF (reference sequence). V was pared by 1 base and J by 3 bases, with 6 bases of the junction left unmatched. The CDR3 contains 16 residues. In the PCR, 60 Vbeta and 13 Jbeta primers were used. The table came from immunoSEQ multiplex PCR; TCRdb's copy has only in-frame clones and leaves some out. The table includes 100,000 to 150,000 clones, around 82% detected once. As concerns this clone: Its specificity is unknown.

Study outcomes and limitations: The investigators catalogued 150 to 200 TCR beta chains as cytomegalovirus-associated. As a later analysis revealed, most CMV-associated TCR beta chains appeared HLA-restricted.

The TCR comes from a boy aged 5-17 years in good health and CMV-seronegative. The chain employs TRBV15 and TRBJ2-7, with 10 bases fitting TRBD1. The sequenced material came from PBMCs. The CDR3 DNA follows: TGTGCCACCAGCAGAGTCCCAGGACAGGGGGGCTACGAGCAGTACTTC. It codes for CATSRVPGQGGYEQYF.